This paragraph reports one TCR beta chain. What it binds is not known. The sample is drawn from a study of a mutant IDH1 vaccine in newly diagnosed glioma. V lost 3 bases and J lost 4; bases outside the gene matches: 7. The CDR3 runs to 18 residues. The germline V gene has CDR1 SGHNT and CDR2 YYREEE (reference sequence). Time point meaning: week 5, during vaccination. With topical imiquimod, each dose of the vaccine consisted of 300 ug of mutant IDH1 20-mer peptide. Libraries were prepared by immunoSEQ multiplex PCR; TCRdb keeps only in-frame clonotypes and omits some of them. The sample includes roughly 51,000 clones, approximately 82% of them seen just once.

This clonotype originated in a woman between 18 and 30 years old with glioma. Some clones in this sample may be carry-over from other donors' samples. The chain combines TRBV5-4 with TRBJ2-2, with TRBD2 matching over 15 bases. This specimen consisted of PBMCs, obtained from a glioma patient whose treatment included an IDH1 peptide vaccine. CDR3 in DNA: TGTGCCAGCAGCTGGGGACTAGCGGGGGGTCGGAGCACCGGGGAGCTGTTTTTT. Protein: CASSWGLAGGRSTGELFF.